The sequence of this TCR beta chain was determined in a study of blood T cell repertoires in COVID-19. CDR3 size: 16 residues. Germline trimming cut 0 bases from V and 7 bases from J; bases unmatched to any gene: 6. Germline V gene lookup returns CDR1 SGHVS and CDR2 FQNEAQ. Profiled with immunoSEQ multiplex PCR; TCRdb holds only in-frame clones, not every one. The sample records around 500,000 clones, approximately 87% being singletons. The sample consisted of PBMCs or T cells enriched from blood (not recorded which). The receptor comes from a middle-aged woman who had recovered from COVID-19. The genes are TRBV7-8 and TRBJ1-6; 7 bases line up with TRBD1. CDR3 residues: CASSLATGRGNSPLHF. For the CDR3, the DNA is TGTGCCAGCAGCTTAGCGACGGGCAGGGGGAATTCACCCCTCCACTTT. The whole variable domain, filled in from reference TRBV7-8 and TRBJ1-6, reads GAGVSQSPRYKVAKRGQDVALRCDPISGHVSLFWYQQALGQGPEFLTYFQNEAQLDKSGLPSDRFFAERPEGSVSTLKIQRTQQEDSAVYLCASSLATGRGNSPLHFGNGTRLTVT.